This T cell receptor (beta chain) was captured by sequencing in a study of blood T cell repertoires in COVID-19. The germline gives CDR1 SQVTM, CDR2 ANQGSEA. Trimming at V came to 7 bases and at J to 2 bases, leaving 8 bases not matched to a gene. CDR3 length: 14 residues. TCRdb keeps only in-frame clones here, not all; method: immunoSEQ multiplex PCR. This repertoire shows about 250,000 clones, 84% found once; its top ten account for about 4.5%. This sequence joins TRBV29-1 and TRBJ2-1; 7 nucleotides match TRBD1. This sequence was found in a man aged 50-60 years with active or convalescent COVID-19. Sequencing was done on a sample of peripheral blood. The CDR3 sequence: CSAYRGGTYNEQFF. In DNA form, the CDR3 reads TGCAGCGCATACAGGGGTGGGACCTACAATGAGCAGTTCTTC.